The 29 T cell receptor beta chains below come from one sample, sequenced in a study of cytomegalovirus exposure and HLA in healthy donors. A multiplex PCR was run with 60 Vbeta primers and 13 Jbeta primers. The data were produced by immunoSEQ multiplex PCR, yet TCRdb's version contains in-frame clones alone and is incomplete. The data contain over 120,000 clones, around 82% of them singletons. Sequencing input: PBMCs. The receptors shown here come from a man aged 45-60 years in good health and CMV-seronegative.

The chain couples TRBV28 to TRBJ1-2; the match to TRBD1 covers 11 bases. The germline V gene encodes CDR1 MDHEN and CDR2 SYDVKM. V trimming: 2 bases; J trimming: 4 bases; junction bases outside the gene matches: 0. The CDR3 is 14 residues long. The CDR3, as DNA: TGTGCCAGCAGTTTAGGGACAGGGGGCTATGGCTACACCTTC. Encoded protein: CASSLGTGGYGYTF.

J is TRBJ1-1 and V is TRBV28, with no clear D. The CDR3 sequence is 12 residues long. Deletions cut 6 bases from V and 7 bases from J, with 12 bases between. The germline V gene has CDR1 MDHEN and CDR2 SYDVKM. CDR3 loop: CASSVGRLEAFF. The CDR3 nucleotides read TGTGCCAGCAGCGTTGGCCGTCTTGAAGCTTTCTTT.

CDR3 sequence (DNA): TGCGCCAGCAGCCATCCGGCTAGCGGGAGCTCCTACGAGCAGTACTTC. Encoded protein: CASSHPASGSSYEQYF. The chain combines TRBV4-1 with TRBJ2-5, with 10 bases aligning to TRBD2. The DNA end is a closer match to TRBJ2-7, so the J assignment may be wrong. Germline lookup yields CDR1 MGHRA and CDR2 YSYEKL. The CDR3 is made up of 16 amino acids.

This clone was seen a single time. The rearrangement joins TRBV5-1 to TRBJ1-1, with TRBD1 matching 7 bases. Germline lookup yields CDR1 SGHRS and CDR2 YFSETQ. The ends lost 0 bases at V and 5 bases at J; junction bases unmatched: 10. This CDR3 region has 16 residues. For the CDR3, the DNA is TGCGCCAGCAGCTTGGCCAACAGGGGAATTCGGACTGAAGCTTTCTTT. Translated, it gives CASSLANRGIRTEAFF.

The chain combines TRBV5-4 with TRBJ2-2, with D unclear. The CDR3 contains 14 residues. V was pared by 0 bases and J by 5 bases, with 8 bases between. Per germline, CDR1 SGHNT and CDR2 YYREEE (reference sequence). CDR3 bases: TGTGCCAGCAGCTTGGACAGCCGAACCGGGGAGCTGTTTTTT. Its protein is CASSLDSRTGELFF.

This chain uses TRBV6-1 with TRBJ1-5; perhaps TRBD1 as D (5 bases). CDR3 length equals 13 residues. V was clipped by 5 bases and J by 7 bases, with 12 bases between them. In germline, CDR1 is MNHNS, CDR2 SASEGT. CDR3: CASSHGGEQPQHF. The CDR3 nucleotides read TGTGCCAGCAGTCACGGGGGGGAGCAGCCCCAGCATTTT.

The gene calls are TRBV12-1 and TRBJ2-6; TRBD1 was called by the table and not checked on the DNA. TRBV12-1 is reported as a pseudogene. The CDR3 spans 16 residues. The CDR3 DNA follows: TGTGCCAGCAGCGGGACAGGGTACTCTGGGGCCAACGTCCTGACTTTC. Translating gives CASSGTGYSGANVLTF.

This clone was counted a few times. V and J are TRBV5-1 and TRBJ2-3; 9 bases line up with TRBD1. With 0 bases clipped from V and 6 bases from J, the junction kept 11 bases outside the gene matches. Germline values: CDR1 SGHRS, CDR2 YFSETQ. The CDR3 sequence is 17 residues long. CDR3 sequence reads: CASSLAISDRGVDTQYF. Written as DNA, the CDR3 is TGCGCCAGCAGCTTGGCGATATCGGACAGGGGAGTGGATACGCAGTATTTT.

The chain joins TRBV12-5 to TRBJ2-1; 7 bases are shared with TRBD1. J gave up 9 bases and V 2 bases, and 1 base lay outside the gene matches. Germline loops: CDR1 LGHNT, CDR2 FRNRAP. This CDR3 has 12 residues. CDR3 coding DNA: TGTGCTAGTGGTTTGTACAGGGGTGAGCAGTTCTTC. Protein sequence: CASGLYRGEQFF.

The chain couples TRBV6-5 to TRBJ2-1, with 14 bases identical to TRBD2. V shed 6 bases and J 8 bases; nucleotides not matched to a gene: 6. The CDR3 spans 15 residues. From germline, CDR1 is MNHEY and CDR2 SVGAGI. CDR3 sequence (DNA): TGTGCCAGCAGGCGCGGACTAGCGGGGGGCGATGAGCAGTTCTTC. Translating it yields CASRRGLAGGDEQFF.

V is TRBV29-1 and J is TRBJ2-1, with TRBD2 identical over 9 bases. Germline V gives CDR1 SQVTM, CDR2 ANQGSEA. With V trimmed by 2 bases and J by 5 bases, 7 bases remained unmatched. The CDR3 is 15 amino acids. CDR3 sequence: CSVEWFSGGNNEQFF. In DNA form, the CDR3 reads TGCAGCGTTGAATGGTTTAGCGGGGGTAACAATGAGCAGTTCTTC.

This clone was seen a few times. The rearrangement joins TRBV6-5 to TRBJ2-1; 8 nucleotides align to TRBD2. Germline values: CDR1 MNHEY, CDR2 SVGAGI. The CDR3 extends over 14 amino acids. With V trimmed by 6 bases and J by 10 bases, 11 bases remained unmatched. The CDR3 spells CASSPLGAGVEQFF. Here the CDR3 DNA reads TGTGCCAGCAGCCCCTTGGGAGCGGGAGTAGAGCAGTTCTTC.

A remark on this clone: In the same sample, other DNA sequences code for this CDR3. This rearrangement joins TRBV6-1 to TRBJ1-1; 7 bases fit TRBD1. Germline V gene lookup returns CDR1 MNHNS and CDR2 SASEGT. The CDR3 runs 14 residues. V lost 3 bases and J lost 3; bases outside the gene matches: 4. CDR3 sequence (DNA): TGTGCCAGCAGTGAGGCAGGGGGTTACACTGAAGCTTTCTTT. Translation gives CASSEAGGYTEAFF.

V usage is TRBV15 and J usage is TRBJ2-5, with 8 bases fitting TRBD2. Germline-derived CDR1 and CDR2 are LNHNV and YYDKDF (reference sequence). The CDR3 sequence is 15 residues long. V was pared by 3 bases and J by 5 bases, with 8 bases of the junction left unmatched. CDR3 residues: CATSSRGGVGETQYF. CDR3 nucleotide sequence: TGTGCCACCAGCAGCCGGGGGGGCGTCGGGGAGACCCAGTACTTC.

This sequence joins TRBV30 and TRBJ2-5; D unresolved. The CDR3 length is 11 residues. CDR1 and CDR2 from the germline V gene are GTSNPN and SVGIG (reference sequence). V lost 2 bases and J 14 bases, leaving 15 bases between the germline ends. DNA for the CDR3: TGTGCCTGGAGTCGTCCCCCACGCCTATACTTC. This translates into CAWSRPPRLYF.

The chain joins TRBV2 to TRBJ1-1; weak D call: TRBD1 (5 bases). The V end lost 2 bases, the J end lost 4 bases, and 8 bases lay between the germline ends. The CDR3 totals 13 residues. CDR1 and CDR2 from the germline V gene are SNHLY and FYNNEI. This chain's CDR3 is CASSEMGGTEAFF. The CDR3 DNA follows: TGTGCCAGCAGTGAAATGGGGGGCACTGAAGCTTTCTTT.

The chain is built from TRBV7-3 and TRBJ1-2; a possible D gene is TRBD1 (6 bases). The CDR3 is made up of 15 amino acids. V lost 5 bases and J 4 bases, leaving 17 bases between the germline ends. Looked up from germline, CDR1 is SGHTA and CDR2 is FQGTGA. The DNA for the CDR3 is TGTGCCAGCAGCCCTCTCCAGGAAGGGGGCTATGGCTACACCTTC. As protein: CASSPLQEGGYGYTF.

This chain connects TRBV6-5 to TRBJ2-3; 8 positions agree with TRBD2. This CDR3 spans 14 amino acids. The germline V gene has CDR1 MNHEY and CDR2 SVGAGI. The trim removed 7 bases at V and 0 bases at J, leaving 3 bases unmatched. For the CDR3, the DNA is TGTGCCAGCACCCGACTAGCGAGCACAGATACGCAGTATTTT. Translation: CASTRLASTDTQYF.

This clone was observed a single time. In DNA, the CDR3 is TGTGCCAGCAGCTCGACAGGGGCTCAGCCCCAGCATTTT. Translating gives CASSSTGAQPQHF. The rearrangement links TRBV6-5 to TRBJ1-5; 8 bases fit TRBD1. V dropped 6 bases and J dropped 6; count of bases not matched to a gene: 4. Germline V gene sequence: CDR1 MNHEY, CDR2 SVGAGI. This CDR3 has 13 residues.

The chain carries TRBV9 and TRBJ2-7; TRBD2 aligns across 11 bases. The CDR3 sequence is 15 residues long. After removal of 4 bases from V and 0 bases from J, the junction contained 3 bases not matched to a gene. Germline CDR1 reads SGDLS; CDR2 reads YYNGEE. CDR3 protein: CASSPTSGISYEQYF. The CDR3 DNA is TGTGCCAGCAGCCCGACTAGCGGGATCTCCTACGAGCAGTACTTC.

Only a few counts were recorded for this clone. The gene calls are TRBV7-9 and TRBJ2-7; perhaps TRBD2 as D (5 bases). The V gene lost 5 bases and the J gene lost 5 bases, with 16 bases spanning the gap. This CDR3 has 14 amino acids. Germline assignment: CDR1 SEHNR and CDR2 FQNEAQ (reference sequence). The CDR3 bases are TGTGCCAGCAGCCCGGCGGGTCCCGTCCACGAGCAGTACTTC. Protein sequence: CASSPAGPVHEQYF.

Only a few counts were recorded for this clone. This chain links TRBV6-5 with TRBJ1-5; D is uncertain. This CDR3 has 14 residues. V was pared by 6 bases and J by 2 bases, with 11 bases between. Germline lookup yields CDR1 MNHEY and CDR2 SVGAGI. In nucleotides, the CDR3 is TGTGCCAGCAGGATTAGAAGAGGCAATCAGCCCCAGCATTTT. Amino acids: CASRIRRGNQPQHF.

The CDR3 loop is CASSLRGGLNNSPLHF. The CDR3 nucleotides are TGTGCCAGCAGCTTACGGGGTGGGCTCAATAATTCACCCCTCCACTTT. The chain has TRBV7-8 and TRBJ1-6, with unresolved D. Germline CDR1 is SGHVS and CDR2 is FQNEAQ. Trimming stripped 2 bases from V and 5 bases from J, with 13 bases between. This CDR3 has 16 residues.

This chain connects TRBV5-4 to TRBJ2-3; 7 nucleotides match TRBD1. Looked up from germline, CDR1 is SGHNT and CDR2 is YYREEE (reference sequence). The CDR3 has 15 amino acids. J gave up 0 bases and V 3 bases, and 4 bases lay outside the gene matches. CDR3 protein: CASSSQGVSTDTQYF. Written as DNA, the CDR3 is TGTGCCAGCAGCTCGCAGGGGGTGAGCACAGATACGCAGTATTTT. Full variable domain (outside the CDR3, taken from reference TRBV5-4 and TRBJ2-3): ETGVTQSPTHLIKTRGQQVTLRCSSQSGHNTVSWYQQALGQGPQFIFQYYREEENGRGNFPPRFSGLQFPNYSSELNVNALELDDSALYLCASSSQGVSTDTQYFGPGTRLTVL.

Details on this clone: One end of the junction fails to match germline, which may point to a read error. This chain joins TRBV10-3 and TRBJ2-3; D gene unclear. The CDR3 runs 13 residues. Germline V gene lookup returns CDR1 ENHRY and CDR2 SYGVKD. The chain's CDR3 is CAISESTAETQYF. CDR3 nucleotides: TGTGCCATCAGTGAGTCTACAGCAGAAACGCAGTATTTT.

The gene calls are TRBV6-1 and TRBJ1-5, with D possibly matching TRBD1 (6 bases). The CDR3 is 13 residues long. The V end lost 9 bases, the J end lost 7 bases, and 16 bases lay between the germline ends. Germline V lookup: CDR1 MNHNS, CDR2 SASEGT. The CDR3 region has the DNA TGTGCCAGTCAAGGGGGTAGGGAGCAGCCCCAGCATTTT. As protein: CASQGGREQPQHF.

This chain uses TRBV5-4 with TRBJ1-2; D is unclear. Germline CDR1 SGHNT, CDR2 YYREEE (reference sequence). The CDR3 has 12 residues. The V end was cut by 4 bases, the J end by 6 bases, with 10 bases between. DNA for the CDR3: TGTGCCAGCAGCAGTCAAGGAGATGGCTACACCTTC. Protein product: CASSSQGDGYTF.

V is TRBV9 and J is TRBJ2-3; D might be TRBD1 (6 bases). V lost 4 bases and J 2 bases, leaving 14 bases between the germline ends. CDR3 length equals 15 residues. Germline lookup yields CDR1 SGDLS and CDR2 YYNGEE. The CDR3: CASSPGTTFTDTQYF. The CDR3 DNA is TGTGCCAGCAGCCCCGGGACAACATTCACAGATACGCAGTATTTT. Drawing the rest from reference TRBV9 and TRBJ2-3, the complete variable domain is DSGVTQTPKHLITATGQRVTLRCSPRSGDLSVYWYQQSLDQGLQFLIQYYNGEERAKGNILERFSAQQFPDLHSELNLSSLELGDSALYFCASSPGTTFTDTQYFGPGTRLTVL.

The rearrangement uses TRBV27 and TRBJ1-6; D unresolved. The ends were cut back, 2 bases at V and 7 bases at J, with 3 bases in the middle. The CDR3 extends over 12 amino acids. CDR1 is MNHEY and CDR2 is SMNVEV in the germline V gene (reference sequence). In nucleotides, the CDR3 is TGTGCCAGCAGTTTACTAAATTCACCCCTCCACTTT. It codes for CASSLLNSPLHF.